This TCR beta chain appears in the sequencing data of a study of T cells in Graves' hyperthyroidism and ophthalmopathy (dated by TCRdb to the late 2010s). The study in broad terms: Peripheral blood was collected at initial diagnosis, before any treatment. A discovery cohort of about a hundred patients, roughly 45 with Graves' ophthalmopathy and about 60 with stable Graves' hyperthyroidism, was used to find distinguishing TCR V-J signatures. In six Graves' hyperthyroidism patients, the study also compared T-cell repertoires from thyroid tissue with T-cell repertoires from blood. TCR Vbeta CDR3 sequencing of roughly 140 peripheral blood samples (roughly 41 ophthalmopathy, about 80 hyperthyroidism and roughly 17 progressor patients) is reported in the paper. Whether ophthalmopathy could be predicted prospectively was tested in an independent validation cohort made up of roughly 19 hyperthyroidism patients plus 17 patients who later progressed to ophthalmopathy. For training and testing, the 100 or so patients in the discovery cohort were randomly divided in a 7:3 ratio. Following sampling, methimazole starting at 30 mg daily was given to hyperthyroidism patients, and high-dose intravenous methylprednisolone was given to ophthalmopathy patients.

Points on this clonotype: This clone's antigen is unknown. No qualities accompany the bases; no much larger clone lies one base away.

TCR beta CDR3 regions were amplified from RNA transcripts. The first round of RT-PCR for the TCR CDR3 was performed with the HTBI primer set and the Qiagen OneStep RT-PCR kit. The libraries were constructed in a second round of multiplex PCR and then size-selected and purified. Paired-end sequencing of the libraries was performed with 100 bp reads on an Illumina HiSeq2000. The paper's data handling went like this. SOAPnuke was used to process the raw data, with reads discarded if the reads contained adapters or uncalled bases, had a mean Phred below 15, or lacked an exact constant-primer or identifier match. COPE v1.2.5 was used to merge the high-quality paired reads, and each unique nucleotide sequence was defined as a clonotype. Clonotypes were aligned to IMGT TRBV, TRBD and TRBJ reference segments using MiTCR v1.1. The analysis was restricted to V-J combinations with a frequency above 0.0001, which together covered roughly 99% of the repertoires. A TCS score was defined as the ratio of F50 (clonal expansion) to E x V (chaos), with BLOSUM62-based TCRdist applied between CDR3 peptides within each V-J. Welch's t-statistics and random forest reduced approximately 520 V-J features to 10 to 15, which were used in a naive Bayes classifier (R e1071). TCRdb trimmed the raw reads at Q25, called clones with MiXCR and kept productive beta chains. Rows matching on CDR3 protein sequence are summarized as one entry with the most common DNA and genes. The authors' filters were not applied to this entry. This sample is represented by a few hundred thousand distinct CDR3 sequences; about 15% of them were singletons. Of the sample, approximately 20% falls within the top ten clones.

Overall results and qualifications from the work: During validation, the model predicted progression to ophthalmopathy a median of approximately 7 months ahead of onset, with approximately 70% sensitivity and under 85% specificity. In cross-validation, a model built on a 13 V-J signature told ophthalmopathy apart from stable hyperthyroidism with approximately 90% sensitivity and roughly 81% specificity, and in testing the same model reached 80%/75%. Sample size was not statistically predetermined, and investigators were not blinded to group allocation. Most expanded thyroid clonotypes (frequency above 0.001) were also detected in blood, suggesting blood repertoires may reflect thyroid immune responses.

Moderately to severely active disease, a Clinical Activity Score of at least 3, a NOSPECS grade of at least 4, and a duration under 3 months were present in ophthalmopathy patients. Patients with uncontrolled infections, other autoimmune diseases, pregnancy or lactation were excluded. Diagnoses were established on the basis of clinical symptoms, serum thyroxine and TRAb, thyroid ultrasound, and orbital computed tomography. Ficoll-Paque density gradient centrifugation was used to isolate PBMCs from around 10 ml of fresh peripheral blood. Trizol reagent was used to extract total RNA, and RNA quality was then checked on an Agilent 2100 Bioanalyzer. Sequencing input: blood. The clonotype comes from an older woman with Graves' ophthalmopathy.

The nucleotide sequence reads as follows: TGCAGTGCTAGTGACCGGGGGTATCGGGGGACCCAGTACTTC. Its translation reads: CSASDRGYRGTQYF. The rearranged segments are TRBV20-1 and TRBJ2-5, with a weak D call of TRBD2 (6 bases match). Reading the germline V gene (reference sequence) gives CDR1 DFQATT and CDR2 SNEGSKA. At the junction V is shortened by 3 bases and J by 7 bases, with 18 bases in between. Its CDR3 holds 14 amino acids, cysteine through phenylalanine. The entry retains the CDR3 DNA only, 42 bases that are in frame from base 1.